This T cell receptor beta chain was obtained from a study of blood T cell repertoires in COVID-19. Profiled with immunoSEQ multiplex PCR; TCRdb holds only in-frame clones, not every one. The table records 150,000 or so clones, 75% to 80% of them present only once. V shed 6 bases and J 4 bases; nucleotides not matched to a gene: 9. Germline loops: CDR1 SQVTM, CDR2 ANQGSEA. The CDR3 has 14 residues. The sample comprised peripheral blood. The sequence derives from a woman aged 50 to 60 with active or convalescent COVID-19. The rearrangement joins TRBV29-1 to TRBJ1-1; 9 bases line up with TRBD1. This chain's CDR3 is CSVAPTGGVTEAFF. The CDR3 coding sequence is TGCAGCGTGGCCCCGACAGGGGGGGTCACTGAAGCTTTCTTT.